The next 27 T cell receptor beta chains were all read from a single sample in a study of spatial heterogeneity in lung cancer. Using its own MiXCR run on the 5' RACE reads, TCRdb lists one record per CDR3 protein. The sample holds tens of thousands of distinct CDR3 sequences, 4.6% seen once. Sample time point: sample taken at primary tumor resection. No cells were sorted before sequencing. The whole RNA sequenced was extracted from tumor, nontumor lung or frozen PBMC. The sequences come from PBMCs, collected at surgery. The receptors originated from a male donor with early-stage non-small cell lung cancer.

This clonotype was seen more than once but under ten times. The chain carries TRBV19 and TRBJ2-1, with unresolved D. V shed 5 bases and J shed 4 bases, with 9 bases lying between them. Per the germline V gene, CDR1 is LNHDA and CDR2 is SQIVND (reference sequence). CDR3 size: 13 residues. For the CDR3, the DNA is TGTGCCAGTAGTTATTACCAGTACAATGAGCAGTTCTTC. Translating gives CASSYYQYNEQFF. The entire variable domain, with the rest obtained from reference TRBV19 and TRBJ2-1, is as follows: DGGITQSPKYLFRKEGQNVTLSCEQNLNHDAMYWYRQDPGQGLRLIYYSQIVNDFQKGDIAEGYSVSREKKESFPLTVTSAQKNPTAFYLCASSYYQYNEQFFGPGTRLTVL.

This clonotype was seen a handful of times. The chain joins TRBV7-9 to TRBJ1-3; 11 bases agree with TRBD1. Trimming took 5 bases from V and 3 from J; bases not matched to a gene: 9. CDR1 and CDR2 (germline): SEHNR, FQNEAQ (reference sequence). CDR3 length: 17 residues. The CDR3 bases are TGTGCCAGCAGCCTGGGACAGGGGGAAGTTATTGGAAACACCATATATTTT. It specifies CASSLGQGEVIGNTIYF.

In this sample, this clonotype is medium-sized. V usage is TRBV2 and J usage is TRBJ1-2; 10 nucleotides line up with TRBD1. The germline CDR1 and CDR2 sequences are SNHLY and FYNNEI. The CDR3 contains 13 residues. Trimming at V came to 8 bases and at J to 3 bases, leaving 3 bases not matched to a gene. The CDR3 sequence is CASRTGGDYGYTF. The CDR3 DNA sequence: TGTGCCAGCCGGACAGGGGGAGACTATGGCTACACCTTC. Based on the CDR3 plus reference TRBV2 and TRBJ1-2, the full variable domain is EPEVTQTPSHQVTQMGQEVILRCVPISNHLYFYWYRQILGQKVEFLVSFYNNEISEKSEIFDDQFSVERPDGSNFTLKIRSTKLEDSAMYFCASRTGGDYGYTFGSGTRLTVV.

The CDR3 DNA follows: TGTGCCATCAGTGAGTCATTCACAGATACGCAGTATTTT. Protein: CAISESFTDTQYF. V is TRBV10-3 and J is TRBJ2-3; D remains ambiguous. Germline V gene data show CDR1 as ENHRY and CDR2 as SYGVKD. CDR3 length: 13 residues. V lost 0 bases to trimming and J lost 2 bases, with 3 bases between them.

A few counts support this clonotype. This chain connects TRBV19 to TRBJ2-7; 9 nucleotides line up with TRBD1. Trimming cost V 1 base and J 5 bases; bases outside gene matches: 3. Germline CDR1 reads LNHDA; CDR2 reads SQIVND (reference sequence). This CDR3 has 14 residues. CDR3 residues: CASSIGQGGNEQYF. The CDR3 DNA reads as TGTGCCAGTAGTATAGGACAGGGGGGCAACGAGCAGTACTTC.

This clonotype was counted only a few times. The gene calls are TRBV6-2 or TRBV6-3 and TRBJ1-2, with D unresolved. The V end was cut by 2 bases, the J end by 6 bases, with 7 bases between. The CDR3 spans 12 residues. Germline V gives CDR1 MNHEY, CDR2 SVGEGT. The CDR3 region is CASSYRGDGYTF. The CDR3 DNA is TGTGCCAGCAGTTACCGGGGAGATGGCTACACCTTC.

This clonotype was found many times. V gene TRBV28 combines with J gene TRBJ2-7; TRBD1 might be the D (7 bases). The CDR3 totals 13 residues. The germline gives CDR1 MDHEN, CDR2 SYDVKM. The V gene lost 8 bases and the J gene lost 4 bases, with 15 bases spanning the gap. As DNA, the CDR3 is TGTGCCAGCGGAACGACAGGGAGGTACGAGCAGTACTTC. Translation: CASGTTGRYEQYF. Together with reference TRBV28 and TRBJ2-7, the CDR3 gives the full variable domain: DVKVTQSSRYLVKRTGEKVFLECVQDMDHENMFWYRQDPGLGLRLIYFSYDVKMKEKGDIPEGYSVSREKKERFSLILESASTNQTSMYLCASGTTGRYEQYFGPGTRLTVT.

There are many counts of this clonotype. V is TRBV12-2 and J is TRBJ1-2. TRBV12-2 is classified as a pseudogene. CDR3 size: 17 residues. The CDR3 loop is CASRLSLVRNANYGYTF. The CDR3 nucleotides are TGTGCAAGTCGCTTATCTCTCGTGAGGAATGCTAACTATGGCTACACCTTC.

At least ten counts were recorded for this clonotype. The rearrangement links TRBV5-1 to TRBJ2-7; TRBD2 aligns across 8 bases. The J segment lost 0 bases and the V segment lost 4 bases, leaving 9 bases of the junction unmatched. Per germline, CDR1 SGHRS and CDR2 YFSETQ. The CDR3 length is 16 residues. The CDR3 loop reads CASSPLEAGGSYEQYF. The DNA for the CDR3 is TGCGCCAGCAGCCCCTTGGAGGCGGGGGGCTCCTACGAGCAGTACTTC.

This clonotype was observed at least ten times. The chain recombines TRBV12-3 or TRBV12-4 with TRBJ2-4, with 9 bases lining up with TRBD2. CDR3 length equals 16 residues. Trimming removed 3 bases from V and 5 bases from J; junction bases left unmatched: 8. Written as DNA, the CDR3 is TGTGCCAGCAGTTTTCGTCCTGCGGGGGGGCAAAACATTCAGTACTTC. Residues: CASSFRPAGGQNIQYF.

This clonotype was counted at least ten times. This CDR3 reads CASRPTGGYEQYF. CDR3 DNA: TGTGCCAGCAGACCGACAGGGGGCTACGAGCAGTACTTC. The gene calls are TRBV5-6 and TRBJ2-7, with 9 nucleotides matching TRBD1. J gave up 3 bases and V 5 bases, and 3 bases lay outside the gene matches. The length of the CDR3 is 13 residues. Germline lookup yields CDR1 SGHDT and CDR2 YYEEEE.

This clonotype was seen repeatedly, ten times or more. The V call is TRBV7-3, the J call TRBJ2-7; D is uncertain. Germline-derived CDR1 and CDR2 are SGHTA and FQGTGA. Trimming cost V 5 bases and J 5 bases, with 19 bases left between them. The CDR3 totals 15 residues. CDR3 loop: CASSPNLVMANEQYF. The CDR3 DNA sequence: TGTGCCAGCAGCCCAAATCTAGTGATGGCTAACGAGCAGTACTTC.

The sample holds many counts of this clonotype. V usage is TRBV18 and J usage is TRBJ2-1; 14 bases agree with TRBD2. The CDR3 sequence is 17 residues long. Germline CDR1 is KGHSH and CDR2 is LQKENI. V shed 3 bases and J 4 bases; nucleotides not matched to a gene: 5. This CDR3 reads CASSPRLAGGPYNEQFF. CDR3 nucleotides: TGTGCCAGCTCACCTCGACTAGCGGGGGGGCCTTACAATGAGCAGTTCTTC.

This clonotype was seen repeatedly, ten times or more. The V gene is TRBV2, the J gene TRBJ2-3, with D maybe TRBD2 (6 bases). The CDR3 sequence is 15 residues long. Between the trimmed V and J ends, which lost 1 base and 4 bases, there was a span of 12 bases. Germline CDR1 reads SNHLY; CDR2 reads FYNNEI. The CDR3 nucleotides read TGTGCCAGCAGTGAAGGCCTAGCGTCGGCAGATACGCAGTATTTT. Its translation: CASSEGLASADTQYF.

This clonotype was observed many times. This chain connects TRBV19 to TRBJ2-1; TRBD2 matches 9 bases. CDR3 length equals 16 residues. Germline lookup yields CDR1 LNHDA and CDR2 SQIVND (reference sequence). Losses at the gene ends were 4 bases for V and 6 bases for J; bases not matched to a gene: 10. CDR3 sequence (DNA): TGTGCCAGTAGTACTCCGGGACTAGCAGTAACCAATGAGCAGTTCTTC. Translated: CASSTPGLAVTNEQFF. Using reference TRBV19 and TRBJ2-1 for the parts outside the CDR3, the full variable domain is DGGITQSPKYLFRKEGQNVTLSCEQNLNHDAMYWYRQDPGQGLRLIYYSQIVNDFQKGDIAEGYSVSREKKESFPLTVTSAQKNPTAFYLCASSTPGLAVTNEQFFGPGTRLTVL.

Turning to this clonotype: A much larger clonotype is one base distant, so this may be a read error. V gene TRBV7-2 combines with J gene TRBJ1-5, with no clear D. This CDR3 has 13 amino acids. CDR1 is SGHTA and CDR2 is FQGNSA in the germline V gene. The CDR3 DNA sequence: TGTGCCAGCAGCTTAGAACAAAATCGGCCCCAGCATTTT. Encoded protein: CASSLEQNRPQHF.

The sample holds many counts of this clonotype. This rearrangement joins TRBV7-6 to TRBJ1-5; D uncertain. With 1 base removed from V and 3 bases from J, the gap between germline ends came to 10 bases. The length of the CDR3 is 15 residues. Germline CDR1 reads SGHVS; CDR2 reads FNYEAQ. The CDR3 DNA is TGTGCCAGCAGCTTAGGGACTTCTCCCAATCAGCCCCAGCATTTT. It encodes CASSLGTSPNQPQHF. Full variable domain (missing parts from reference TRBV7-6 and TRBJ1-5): GAGVSQSPRYKVTKRGQDVALRCDPISGHVSLYWYRQALGQGPEFLTYFNYEAQQDKSGLPNDRFSAERPEGSISTLTIQRTEQRDSAMYRCASSLGTSPNQPQHFGDGTRLSIL.

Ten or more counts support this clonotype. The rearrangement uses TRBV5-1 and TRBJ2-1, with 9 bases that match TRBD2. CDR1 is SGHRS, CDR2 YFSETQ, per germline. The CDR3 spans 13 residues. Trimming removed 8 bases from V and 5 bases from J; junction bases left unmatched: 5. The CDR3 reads CASRLAANNEQFF. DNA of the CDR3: TGCGCCAGTAGACTAGCGGCCAACAATGAGCAGTTCTTC.

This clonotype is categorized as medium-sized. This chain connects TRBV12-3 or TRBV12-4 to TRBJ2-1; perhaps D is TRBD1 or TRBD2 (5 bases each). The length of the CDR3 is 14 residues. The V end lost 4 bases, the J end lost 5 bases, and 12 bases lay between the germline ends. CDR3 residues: CASSSLGTNNEQFF. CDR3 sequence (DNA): TGTGCCAGCAGTTCCCTTGGGACGAACAATGAGCAGTTCTTC.

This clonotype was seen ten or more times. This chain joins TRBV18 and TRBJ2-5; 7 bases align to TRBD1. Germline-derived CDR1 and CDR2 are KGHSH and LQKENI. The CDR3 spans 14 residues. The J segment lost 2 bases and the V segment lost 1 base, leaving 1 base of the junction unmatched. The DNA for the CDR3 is TGTGCCAGCTCACCACTACAGGGGCAAGAGACCCAGTACTTC. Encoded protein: CASSPLQGQETQYF.

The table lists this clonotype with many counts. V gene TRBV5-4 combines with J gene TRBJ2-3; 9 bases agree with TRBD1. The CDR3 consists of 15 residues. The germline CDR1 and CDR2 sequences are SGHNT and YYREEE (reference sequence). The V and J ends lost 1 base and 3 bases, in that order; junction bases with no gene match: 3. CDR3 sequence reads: CASSLTGGETDTQYF. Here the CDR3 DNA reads TGTGCCAGCAGCTTGACAGGGGGCGAAACAGATACGCAGTATTTT.

For the CDR3, the DNA is TGCGCCAGCAGGCAAGACAGGGGAAGGACTGAAGCTTTCTTT. Its translation: CASRQDRGRTEAFF. The chain uses TRBV23-1 and TRBJ1-1, with 8 bases lining up with TRBD1. Being an ORF, TRBV23-1 has a function that is uncertain. V lost 6 bases and J lost 5; bases outside the gene matches: 8. The CDR3 length is 14 residues.

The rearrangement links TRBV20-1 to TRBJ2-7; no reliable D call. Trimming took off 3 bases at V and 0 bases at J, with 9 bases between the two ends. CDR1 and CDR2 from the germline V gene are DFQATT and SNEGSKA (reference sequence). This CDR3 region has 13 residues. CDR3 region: CSARDRFSYEQYF. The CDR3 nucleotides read TGCAGTGCTAGGGACCGCTTCTCCTACGAGCAGTACTTC.

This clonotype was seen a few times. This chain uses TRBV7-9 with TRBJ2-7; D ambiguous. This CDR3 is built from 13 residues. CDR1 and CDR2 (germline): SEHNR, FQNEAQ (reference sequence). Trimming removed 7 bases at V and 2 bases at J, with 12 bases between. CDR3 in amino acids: CASNFSRAYEQYF. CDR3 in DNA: TGTGCCAGCAACTTCAGTCGAGCCTACGAGCAGTACTTC.

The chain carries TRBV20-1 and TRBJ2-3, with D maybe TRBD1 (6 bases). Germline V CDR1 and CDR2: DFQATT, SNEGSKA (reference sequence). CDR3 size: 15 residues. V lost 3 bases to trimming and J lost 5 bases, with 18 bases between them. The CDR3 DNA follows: TGCAGTGCTAGGGACAGTGCCTCTCGGGAAGATACGCAGTATTTT. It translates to CSARDSASREDTQYF.

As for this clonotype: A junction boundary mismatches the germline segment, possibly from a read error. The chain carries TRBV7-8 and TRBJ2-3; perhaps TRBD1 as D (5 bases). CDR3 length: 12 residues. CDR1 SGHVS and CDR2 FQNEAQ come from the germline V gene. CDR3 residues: CASGLGADTLYF. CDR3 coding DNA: TGTGCCAGCGGCTTAGGGGCTGATACGCTGTATTTT.

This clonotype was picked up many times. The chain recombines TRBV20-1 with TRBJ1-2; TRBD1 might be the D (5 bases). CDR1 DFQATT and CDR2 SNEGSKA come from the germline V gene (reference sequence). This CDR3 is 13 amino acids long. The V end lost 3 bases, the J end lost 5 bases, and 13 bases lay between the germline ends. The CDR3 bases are TGCAGTGCTAGCCGACAGACTCTATATGGCTACACCTTC. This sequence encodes CSASRQTLYGYTF.